This T cell receptor beta chain was sequenced for a study of identical twins. The length of the CDR3 is 20 residues. From germline, CDR1 is ENHRY and CDR2 SYGVKD. The J segment lost 4 bases and the V segment lost 5 bases, leaving 17 bases of the junction unmatched. This clonotype appeared many times. What it binds is unknown. No donor was unhealthy or non-Caucasian. TCRdb analysed the 5' RACE reads with MiXCR anew, one entry per CDR3 protein. The sample has hundreds of thousands of distinct CDR3 sequences, 5.5% to 6.5% seen once; the top ten hold roughly 1.6%. Broader study findings: Fewer insertions marked abundant cord blood beta clonotypes; young adult naive trended weakly, memory not at all.

The sequencing input was naive T cells sorted from blood. The clonotype comes from a young man in good health. This sequence joins TRBV10-3 and TRBJ2-1; TRBD2 matches 13 bases. The CDR3: CAISPPGGPTSGRPYNEQFF. As DNA, the CDR3 is TGTGCCATCAGTCCGCCGGGCGGACCGACTAGCGGGAGGCCTTACAATGAGCAGTTCTTC.